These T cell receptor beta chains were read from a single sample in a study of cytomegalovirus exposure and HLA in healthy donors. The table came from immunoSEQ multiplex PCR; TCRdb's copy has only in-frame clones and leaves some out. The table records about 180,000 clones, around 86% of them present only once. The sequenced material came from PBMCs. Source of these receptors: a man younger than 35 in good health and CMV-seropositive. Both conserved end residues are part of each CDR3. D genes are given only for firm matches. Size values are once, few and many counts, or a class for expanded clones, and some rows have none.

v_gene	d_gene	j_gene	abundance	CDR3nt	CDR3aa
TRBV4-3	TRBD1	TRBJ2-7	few	TGCGCCAGCAGCCAAGGGGCAGGGGGCTACGAGCAGTACTTC	CASSQGAGGYEQYF
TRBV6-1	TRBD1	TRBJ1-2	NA	TGTGCCAGCAGCCAGGGGGCTAACTATGGCTACACCTTC	CASSQGANYGYTF
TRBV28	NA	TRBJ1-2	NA	TGTGCCAGCAGCCAGGGATCACATGGCTACACCTTC	CASSQGSHGYTF
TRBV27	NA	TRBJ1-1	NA	TGTGCCAGCAGTTTATCGGGGCGTGAAGCTTTCTTT	CASSLSGREAFF
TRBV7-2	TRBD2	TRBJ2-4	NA	TGTGCCAGCAGCTTACTAGCGGGAGGTTACATTCAGTACTTC	CASSLLAGGYIQYF
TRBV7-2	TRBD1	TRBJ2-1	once	TGTGCCAGCACCGATGACAGGGATGAGCAGTTCTTC	CASTDDRDEQFF
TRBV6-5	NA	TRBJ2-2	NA	TGTGCCACCCAGGCTCCTTCGAACACCGGGGAGCTGTTTTTT	CATQAPSNTGELFF
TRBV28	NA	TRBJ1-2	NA	TGTGCCAGCAGCAGCATGGGGCGAGGCTACACCTTC	CASSSMGRGYTF
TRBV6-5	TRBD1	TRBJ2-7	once	TGTGCCAGCAGATGGACAGGGGACTCCTACGAGCAGTACTTC	CASRWTGDSYEQYF
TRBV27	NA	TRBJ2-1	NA	TGTGCCAGCAGTCAGGACAATGAGCAGTTCTTC	CASSQDNEQFF
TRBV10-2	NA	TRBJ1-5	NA	TGCGCCAGCAGTGACTTGATCGGAGGGAGCAATCAGCCCCAGCATTTT	CASSDLIGGSNQPQHF
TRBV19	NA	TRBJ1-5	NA	TGTGCCACAAGACAGGGCAATCAGCCCCAGCATTTT	CATRQGNQPQHF
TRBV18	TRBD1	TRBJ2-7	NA	TGTGCCAGCTCCTGGACAGGGGGTTCCTACGAGCAGTACTTC	CASSWTGGSYEQYF
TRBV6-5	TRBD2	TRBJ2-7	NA	TGTGCCAGCAGTTCCACCCCCGGGACTACCTCCTACGAGCAGTACTTC	CASSSTPGTTSYEQYF
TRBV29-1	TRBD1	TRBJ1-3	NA	TGCAGCGTCCTAAGGGACAGCAACTCTGGAAACACCATATATTTT	CSVLRDSNSGNTIYF
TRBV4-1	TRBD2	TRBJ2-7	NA	TGCGCCAGCAGCCAACTAGCGGGAGGGAGCTCCTACGAGCAGTACTTC	CASSQLAGGSSYEQYF
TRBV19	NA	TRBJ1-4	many	TGTGCCAGTAGTTTCGTGCGGGGTTCTAATGAAAAACTGTTTTTT	CASSFVRGSNEKLFF
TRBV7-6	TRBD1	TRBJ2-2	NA	TGTGCCAGCAGACGCGACAGGGGGAACACCGGGGAGCTGTTTTTT	CASRRDRGNTGELFF
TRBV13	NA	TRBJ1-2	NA	TGTGCCAGCAGCGTATCCCCCCAGGGGGGCTACACCTTC	CASSVSPQGGYTF
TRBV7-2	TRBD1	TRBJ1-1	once	TGTGCCAGCAGTATACAGGGGGCTTACACTGAAGCTTTCTTT	CASSIQGAYTEAFF
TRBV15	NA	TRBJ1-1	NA	TGTGCCACCAGCAGAGGACAGGAGGACACTGAAGCTTTCTTT	CATSRGQEDTEAFF
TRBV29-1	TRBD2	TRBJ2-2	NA	TGCAGCGTCCCCGGGGCTAGCGGGAGGTCCGGGGAGCTGTTTTTT	CSVPGASGRSGELFF
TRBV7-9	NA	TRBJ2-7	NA	TGTGCCAGCAGCTTAGAAGGGGACTCCTACGAGCAGTACTTC	CASSLEGDSYEQYF
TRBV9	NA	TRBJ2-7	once	TGTGCCAGCAGCGAGGGGGGGAGCGGACTTTACGAGCAGTACTTC	CASSEGGSGLYEQYF
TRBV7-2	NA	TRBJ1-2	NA	TGTGCCAGCAGCCCCTGGGGGCCAGGCTATGGCTACACCTTC	CASSPWGPGYGYTF
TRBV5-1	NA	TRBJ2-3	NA	TGCGCCAGCACCTCAGGGGACCTCACAGATACGCAGTATTTT	CASTSGDLTDTQYF
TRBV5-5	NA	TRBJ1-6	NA	TGTGCCAGCAGCTTAAATCCGGGACTCGATAATTCACCCCTCCACTTT	CASSLNPGLDNSPLHF
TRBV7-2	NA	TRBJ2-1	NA	TGTGCCAGCAGCTTAACCCGGACTCCCTACAATGAGCAGTTCTTC	CASSLTRTPYNEQFF
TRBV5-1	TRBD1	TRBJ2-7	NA	TGCGCCAGCAGAGACACAGGGGTCCCCTACGAGCAGTACTTC	CASRDTGVPYEQYF
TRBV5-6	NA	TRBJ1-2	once	TGTGCCAGCAGCTTGGATCTCCGCTATGGCTACACCTTC	CASSLDLRYGYTF
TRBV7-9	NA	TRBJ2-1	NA	TGTGCCAGCAGTTCTCAGGGCGATGAGCAGTTCTTC	CASSSQGDEQFF
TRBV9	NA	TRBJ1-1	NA	TGTGCCAGCAGCGGTTTAGGGGGGGTGAACACTGAAGCTTTCTTT	CASSGLGGVNTEAFF
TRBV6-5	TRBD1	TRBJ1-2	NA	TGTGCCAGCAGTAGGACAGGGGGACTCTATGGCTACACCTTC	CASSRTGGLYGYTF
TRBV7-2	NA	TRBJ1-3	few	TGTGCCAGCAGCCGGCGGGGCGAAGGACACACCATATATTTT	CASSRRGEGHTIYF
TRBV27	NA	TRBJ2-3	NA	TGTGCCAGCAGTTTGTTTAGCGGAATCACAGATACGCAGTATTTT	CASSLFSGITDTQYF
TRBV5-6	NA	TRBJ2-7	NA	TGTGCCAGCAGCCGGGGGAGTGCTCTCTCCGAGCAGTACTTC	CASSRGSALSEQYF
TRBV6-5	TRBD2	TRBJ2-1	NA	TGTGCCAGCAGTTACACGGGGACTAGCGGGGGGCCCGAGCAGTTCTTC	CASSYTGTSGGPEQFF
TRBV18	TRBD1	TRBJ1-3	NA	TGTGCCAGCTCACGGACTCCGACAGGGGACTCTGGAAACACCATATATTTT	CASSRTPTGDSGNTIYF
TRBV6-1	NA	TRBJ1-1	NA	TGTGCCAGCAGTGAAGGGGCAGTCTGGAACACTGAAGCTTTCTTT	CASSEGAVWNTEAFF
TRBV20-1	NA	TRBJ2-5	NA	TGCAGTGCTACACAAGAGACCCAGTACTTC	CSATQETQYF
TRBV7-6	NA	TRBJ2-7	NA	TGTGCCAGCAGCCGCGCAGTTCGGGGGAGCGTCCAACGCTACGAGCAGTACTTC	CASSRAVRGSVQRYEQYF